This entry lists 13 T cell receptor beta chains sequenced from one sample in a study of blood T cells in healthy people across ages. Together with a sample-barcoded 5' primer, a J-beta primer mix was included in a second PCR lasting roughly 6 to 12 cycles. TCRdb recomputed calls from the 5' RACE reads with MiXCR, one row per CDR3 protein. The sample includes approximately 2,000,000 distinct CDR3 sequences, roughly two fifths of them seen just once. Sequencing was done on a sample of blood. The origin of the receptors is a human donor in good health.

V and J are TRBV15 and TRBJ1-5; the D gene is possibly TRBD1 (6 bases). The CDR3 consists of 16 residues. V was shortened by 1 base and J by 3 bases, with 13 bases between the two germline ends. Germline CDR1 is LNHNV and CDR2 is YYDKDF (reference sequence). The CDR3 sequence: CATSRAQGPINQPQHF. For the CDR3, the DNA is TGTGCCACCAGCAGAGCCCAGGGGCCTATCAATCAGCCCCAGCATTTT.

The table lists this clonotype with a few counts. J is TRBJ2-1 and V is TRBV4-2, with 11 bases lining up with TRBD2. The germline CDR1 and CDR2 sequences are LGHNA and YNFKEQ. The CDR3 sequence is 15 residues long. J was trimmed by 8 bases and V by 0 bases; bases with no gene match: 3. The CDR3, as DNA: TGTGCCAGCAGCCAAGACGGTAGCGGGGGGGATGAGCAGTTCTTC. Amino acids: CASSQDGSGGDEQFF.

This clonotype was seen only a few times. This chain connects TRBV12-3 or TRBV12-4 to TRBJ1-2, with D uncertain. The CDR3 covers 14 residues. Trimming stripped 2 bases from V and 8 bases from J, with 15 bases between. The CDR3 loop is CASSLNSPTPGYTF. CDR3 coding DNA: TGTGCCAGCAGTTTAAATAGCCCGACACCAGGCTACACCTTC.

The CDR3 loop is CASSSARDRVDEQFF. The CDR3 DNA follows: TGTGCCAGCAGCTCCGCCCGGGACAGGGTTGATGAGCAGTTCTTC. The chain links TRBV7-9 to TRBJ2-1; 9 bases map to TRBD1. The CDR3 extends over 15 amino acids. The V and J ends lost 4 bases and 8 bases, in that order; junction bases with no gene match: 9. Per the germline V gene, CDR1 is SEHNR and CDR2 is FQNEAQ (reference sequence).

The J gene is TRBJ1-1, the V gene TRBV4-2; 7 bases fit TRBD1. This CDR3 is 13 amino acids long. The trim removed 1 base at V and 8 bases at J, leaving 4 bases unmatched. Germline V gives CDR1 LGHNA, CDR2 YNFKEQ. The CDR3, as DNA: TGTGCCAGCAGCCAAGGCAGACAGGGCGAAGCTTTCTTT. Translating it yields CASSQGRQGEAFF.

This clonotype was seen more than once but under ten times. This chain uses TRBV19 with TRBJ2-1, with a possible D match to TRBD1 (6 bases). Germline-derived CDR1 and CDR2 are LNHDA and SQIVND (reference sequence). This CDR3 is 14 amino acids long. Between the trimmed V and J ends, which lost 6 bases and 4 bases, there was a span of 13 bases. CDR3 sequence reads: CASSLRDKYNEQFF. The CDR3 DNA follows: TGTGCCAGTAGCCTCCGGGACAAGTACAATGAGCAGTTCTTC. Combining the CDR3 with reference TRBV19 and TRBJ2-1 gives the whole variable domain DGGITQSPKYLFRKEGQNVTLSCEQNLNHDAMYWYRQDPGQGLRLIYYSQIVNDFQKGDIAEGYSVSREKKESFPLTVTSAQKNPTAFYLCASSLRDKYNEQFFGPGTRLTVL.

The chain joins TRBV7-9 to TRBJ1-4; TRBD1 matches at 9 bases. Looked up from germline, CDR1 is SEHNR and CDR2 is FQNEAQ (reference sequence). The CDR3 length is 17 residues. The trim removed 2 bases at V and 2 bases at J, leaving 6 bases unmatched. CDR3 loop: CASSLRQGVFTNEKLFF. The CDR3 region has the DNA TGTGCCAGCAGCTTACGACAGGGGGTCTTTACTAATGAAAAACTGTTTTTT.

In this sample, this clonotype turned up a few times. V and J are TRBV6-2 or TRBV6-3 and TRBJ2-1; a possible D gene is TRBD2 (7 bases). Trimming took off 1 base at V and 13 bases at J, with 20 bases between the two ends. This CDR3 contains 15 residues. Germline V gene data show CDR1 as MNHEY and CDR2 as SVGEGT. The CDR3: CASSYLLYWGGLQFF. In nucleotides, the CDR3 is TGTGCCAGCAGTTACTTGTTGTATTGGGGGGGGCTTCAGTTCTTC.

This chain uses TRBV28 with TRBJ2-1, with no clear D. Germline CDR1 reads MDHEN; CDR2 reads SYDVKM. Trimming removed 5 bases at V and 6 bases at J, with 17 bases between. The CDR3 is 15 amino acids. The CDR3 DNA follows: TGTGCCAGCAGTACCCGACTTGGGATTGTCAATGAGCAGTTCTTC. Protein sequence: CASSTRLGIVNEQFF.

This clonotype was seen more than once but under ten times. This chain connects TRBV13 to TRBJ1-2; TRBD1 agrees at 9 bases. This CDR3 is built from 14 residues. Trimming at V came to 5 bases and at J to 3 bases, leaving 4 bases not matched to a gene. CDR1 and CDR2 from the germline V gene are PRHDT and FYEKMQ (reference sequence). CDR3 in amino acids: CASSRRTGDYGYTF. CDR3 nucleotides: TGTGCCAGCAGCCGCCGGACAGGGGACTATGGCTACACCTTC.

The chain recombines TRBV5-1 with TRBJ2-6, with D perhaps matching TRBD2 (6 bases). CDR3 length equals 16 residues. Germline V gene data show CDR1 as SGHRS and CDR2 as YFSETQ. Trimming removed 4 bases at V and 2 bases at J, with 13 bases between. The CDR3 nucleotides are TGCGCCAGCAGCACGGGACTTGCGGCTGGGGCCAACGTCCTGACTTTC. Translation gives CASSTGLAAGANVLTF.

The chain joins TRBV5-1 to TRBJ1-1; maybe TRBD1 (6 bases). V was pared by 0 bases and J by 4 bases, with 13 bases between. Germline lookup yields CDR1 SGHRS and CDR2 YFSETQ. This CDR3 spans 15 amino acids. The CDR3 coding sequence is TGCGCCAGCAGCTTGGGAACAGGGAGAAGCACTGAAGCTTTCTTT. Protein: CASSLGTGRSTEAFF.

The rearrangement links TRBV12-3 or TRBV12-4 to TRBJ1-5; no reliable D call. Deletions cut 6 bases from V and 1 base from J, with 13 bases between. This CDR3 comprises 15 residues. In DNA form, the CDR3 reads TGTGCCAGCAGACAAAACTCGGGGAGCAATCAGCCCCAGCATTTT. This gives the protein CASRQNSGSNQPQHF.